One T cell receptor beta chain is described in this entry. This record comes from a study of shared clonotypes between healthy human individuals. Study background: The cohort comprised two women and a few men. Their ages spanned 18 to 49 years.

Germline CDR1 is GTSNPN and CDR2 is SVGIG (reference sequence). With 4 bases clipped from V and 9 bases from J, the junction kept 10 bases outside the gene matches. The CDR3 is 14 amino acids. TCRdb keeps only in-frame clones here, not all; method: immunoSEQ multiplex PCR. The sample has 2.5 million or so clones; around 90% are singletons. Sequencing was carried out using naive CD4+ T cells sorted from blood. Subset reported: CD45RA+ positively selected. The chain couples TRBV30 to TRBJ2-1; 9 bases match TRBD1. The receptor was derived from a man aged 18-30 years in good health. The CDR3 protein is CAWNLGGQGIEQFF. The CDR3 DNA follows: TGTGCCTGGAATTTAGGGGGACAGGGAATTGAGCAGTTCTTC.